The 5 T cell receptor beta chains presented below share a single source sample, sequenced in a study of PD-1 blockade in classical Hodgkin lymphoma. Method: immunoSEQ multiplex PCR; TCRdb's copy keeps in-frame clones and lacks some. The sample lists approximately 65,000 clones; around 94% were seen once. This sample's time point: cycle 4 day 1 (C4D1), after about 6 weeks of nivolumab. Each and every patient relapsed after autologous stem cell transplantation, and patients got differing brentuximab vedotin exposure. Source: peripheral blood mononuclear cells (PBMCs), taken before the fourth cycle of nivolumab. These receptors were obtained from a human donor with classical Hodgkin lymphoma.

The genes are TRBV6-1 and TRBJ2-5; 9 positions agree with TRBD1. Germline V CDR1 and CDR2: MNHNS, SASEGT. V lost 3 bases and J lost 5; bases outside the gene matches: 7. This CDR3 region has 15 residues. CDR3 loop: CASSEPGTGRETQYF. The CDR3 DNA reads TGTGCCAGCAGTGAGCCCGGGACAGGGAGGGAGACCCAGTACTTC.

The V call is TRBV28, the J call TRBJ1-2; D gene unclear. This CDR3 spans 14 amino acids. Germline V gene data show CDR1 as MDHEN and CDR2 as SYDVKM. V gave up 4 bases and J gave up 4 bases, with 13 bases separating them. CDR3 in DNA: TGTGCCAGCAGTTCCCCCCCAGCGATCTATGGCTACACCTTC. It specifies CASSSPPAIYGYTF.

The rearrangement uses TRBV10-3 and TRBJ1-3, with D unclear. Trimming cost V 11 bases and J 3 bases, with 17 bases left between them. Germline CDR1 is ENHRY and CDR2 is SYGVKD. CDR3 size: 14 residues. The CDR3 DNA reads TGTGCCGGATCCGGGTCCTCCTATGGAAACACCATATATTTT. Translated: CAGSGSSYGNTIYF.

This rearrangement joins TRBV5-1 to TRBJ2-2; D gene uncertain. CDR1 is SGHRS, CDR2 YFSETQ, per germline. Trimming left V 0 bases short and J 0 bases short, with 3 bases between. The CDR3 runs 14 residues. The CDR3 spells CASSLVPNTGELFF. The CDR3 DNA reads TGCGCCAGCAGCTTGGTGCCGAACACCGGGGAGCTGTTTTTT.

This chain links TRBV4-1 with TRBJ2-1; D call uncertain. Germline V gene lookup returns CDR1 MGHRA and CDR2 YSYEKL. Trimming left V 2 bases short and J 4 bases short, with 0 bases between. The CDR3 extends over 11 amino acids. The CDR3 DNA follows: TGCGCCAGCAGCCAATACAATGAGCAGTTCTTC. This encodes CASSQYNEQFF.